The 6 T cell receptor beta chains in this list originate from one sample, sequenced in a study of graft-versus-host responses after intestinal transplantation. Profiling relied on immunoSEQ multiplex PCR, and the TCRdb table lists in-frame clones only, not all of them. The sample includes about 94,000 clones, roughly 90% of them seen just once. No antigen has been identified for these receptors. The sequencing used unstimulated CD8+ T cells sorted from spleen or lymph node cells, collected before intestinal transplant. The receptors here all came from a human donor who received an intestinal transplant.

This chain links TRBV29-1 with TRBJ2-4; TRBD2 is a possible D gene (5 bases). CDR1 and CDR2 from the germline V gene are SQVTM and ANQGSEA. This CDR3 spans 12 amino acids. CDR3 loop: CTRWERKNIQYF. In DNA form, the CDR3 reads TGCACGAGATGGGAGCGAAAAAACATTCAGTACTTC.

The chain recombines TRBV5-4 with TRBJ2-5, with D possibly matching TRBD1 (6 bases). The CDR3 covers 16 residues. The V gene lost 4 bases and the J gene lost 1 base, with 17 bases spanning the gap. CDR1 is SGHNT and CDR2 is YYREEE in the germline V gene (reference sequence). CDR3 protein: CASSADTGDTQETQYF. In nucleotides, the CDR3 is TGTGCCAGCAGCGCAGACACTGGGGACACCCAAGAGACCCAGTACTTC.

V is TRBV11-2 and J is TRBJ1-2; no clear D gene. V was pared by 1 base and J by 5 bases, with 11 bases between. The CDR3 runs to 14 residues. Per germline, CDR1 SGHAT and CDR2 FQNNGV. The CDR3 nucleotides are TGTGCCAGCAGCTTAGCCCTTTCAGATTATGGCTACACCTTC. Amino acid sequence: CASSLALSDYGYTF.

The V call is TRBV7-2, the J call TRBJ2-7, with a weak D call TRBD2 (7 bases). Trimming took 0 bases from V and 6 from J, leaving 15 bases between them. CDR1 and CDR2 from the germline V gene are SGHTA and FQGNSA. This CDR3 comprises 15 residues. CDR3 protein: CASSLAGGGLPEQYF. The CDR3 bases are TGTGCCAGCAGCTTAGCTGGGGGGGGCCTTCCCGAGCAGTACTTC.

The V call is TRBV5-4, the J call TRBJ1-4, with 7 bases fitting TRBD1. Trimming at V came to 1 base and at J to 0 bases, leaving 3 bases not matched to a gene. The CDR3 spans 16 residues. From germline, CDR1 is SGHNT and CDR2 YYREEE (reference sequence). Here the CDR3 reads CASSLRQGATNEKLFF. The CDR3 DNA reads as TGTGCCAGCAGCTTGAGGCAGGGGGCAACTAATGAAAAACTGTTTTTT.

This rearrangement joins TRBV6-1 to TRBJ2-7; no clear D gene. The germline gives CDR1 MNHNS, CDR2 SASEGT. The CDR3 covers 11 residues. The V gene lost 11 bases and the J gene lost 3 bases, with 11 bases spanning the gap. This CDR3 is CASWAFYEQYF. The DNA for the CDR3 is TGTGCCTCCTGGGCTTTCTACGAGCAGTACTTC.